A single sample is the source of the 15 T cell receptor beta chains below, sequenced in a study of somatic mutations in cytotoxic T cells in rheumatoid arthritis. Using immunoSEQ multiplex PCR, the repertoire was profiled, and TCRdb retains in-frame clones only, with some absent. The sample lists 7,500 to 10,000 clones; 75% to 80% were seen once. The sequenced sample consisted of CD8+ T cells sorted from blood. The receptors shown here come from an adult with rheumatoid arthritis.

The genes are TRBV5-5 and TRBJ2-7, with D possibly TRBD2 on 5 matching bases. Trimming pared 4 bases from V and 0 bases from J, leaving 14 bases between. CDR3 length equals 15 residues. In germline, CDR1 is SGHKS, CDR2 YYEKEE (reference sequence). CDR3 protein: CASSKEALFSYEQYF. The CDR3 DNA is TGTGCCAGCAGCAAGGAGGCTCTTTTCTCCTACGAGCAGTACTTC. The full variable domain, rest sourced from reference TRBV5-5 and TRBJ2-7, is DAGVTQSPTHLIKTRGQQVTLRCSPISGHKSVSWYQQVLGQGPQFIFQYYEKEERGRGNFPDRFSARQFPNYSSELNVNALLLGDSALYLCASSKEALFSYEQYFGPGTRLTVT.

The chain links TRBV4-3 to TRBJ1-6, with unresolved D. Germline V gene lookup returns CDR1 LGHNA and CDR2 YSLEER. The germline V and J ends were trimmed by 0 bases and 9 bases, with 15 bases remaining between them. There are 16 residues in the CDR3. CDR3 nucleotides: TGCGCCAGCAGCCAAGATCCGTTTGGGGTCCCTTCACCCCTCCACTTT. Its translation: CASSQDPFGVPSPLHF.

In nucleotides, the CDR3 is TGCAGCGTTGGCAGGGGATTGGGCGAAAAACTGTTTTTT. This sequence encodes CSVGRGLGEKLFF. The gene calls are TRBV29-1 and TRBJ1-4; tentatively, D is TRBD1 (6 bases). This CDR3 has 13 amino acids. V was trimmed by 4 bases and J by 8 bases, leaving 14 bases between them. Germline CDR1 is SQVTM and CDR2 is ANQGSEA.

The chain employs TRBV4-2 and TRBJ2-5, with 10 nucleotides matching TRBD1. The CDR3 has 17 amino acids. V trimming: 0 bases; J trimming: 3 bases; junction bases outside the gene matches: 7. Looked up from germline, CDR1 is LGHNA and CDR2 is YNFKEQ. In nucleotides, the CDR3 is TGTGCCAGCAGCCAAGAACCACCGGGACAGGGGAAAGAGACCCAGTACTTC. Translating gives CASSQEPPGQGKETQYF.

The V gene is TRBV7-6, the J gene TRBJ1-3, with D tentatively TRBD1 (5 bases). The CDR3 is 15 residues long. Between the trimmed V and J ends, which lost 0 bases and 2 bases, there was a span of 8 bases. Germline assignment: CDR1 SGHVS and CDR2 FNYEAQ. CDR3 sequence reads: CASSLAGGTGNTIYF. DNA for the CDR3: TGTGCCAGCAGCTTAGCGGGGGGGACTGGAAACACCATATATTTT.

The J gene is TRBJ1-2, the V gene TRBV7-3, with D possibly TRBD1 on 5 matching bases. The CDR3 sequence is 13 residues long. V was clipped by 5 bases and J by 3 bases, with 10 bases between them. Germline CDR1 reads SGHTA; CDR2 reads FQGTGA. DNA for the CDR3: TGTGCCAGCAGCCCCGGGACGCACTATGGCTACACCTTC. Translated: CASSPGTHYGYTF.

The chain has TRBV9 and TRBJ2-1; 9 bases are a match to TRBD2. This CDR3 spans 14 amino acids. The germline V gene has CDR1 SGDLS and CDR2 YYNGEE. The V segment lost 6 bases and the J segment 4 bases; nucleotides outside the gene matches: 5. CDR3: CASTPSGTYNEQFF. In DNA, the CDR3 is TGTGCCAGCACTCCTAGCGGGACGTACAATGAGCAGTTCTTC.

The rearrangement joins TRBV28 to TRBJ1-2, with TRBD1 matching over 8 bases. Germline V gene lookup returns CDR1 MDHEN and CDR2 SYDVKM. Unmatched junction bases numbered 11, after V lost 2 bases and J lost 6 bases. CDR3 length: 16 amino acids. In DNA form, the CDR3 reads TGTGCCAGCAGTTTAGACACAGGGGGGTTGTGGGATGGCTACACCTTC. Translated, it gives CASSLDTGGLWDGYTF.

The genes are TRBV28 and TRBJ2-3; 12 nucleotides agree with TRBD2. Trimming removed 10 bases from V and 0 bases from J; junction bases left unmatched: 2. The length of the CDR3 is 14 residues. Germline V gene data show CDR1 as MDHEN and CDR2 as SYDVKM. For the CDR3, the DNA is TGTGCCACCACTAGCGGGGGGAGCACAGATACGCAGTATTTT. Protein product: CATTSGGSTDTQYF. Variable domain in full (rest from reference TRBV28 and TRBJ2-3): DVKVTQSSRYLVKRTGEKVFLECVQDMDHENMFWYRQDPGLGLRLIYFSYDVKMKEKGDIPEGYSVSREKKERFSLILESASTNQTSMYLCATTSGGSTDTQYFGPGTRLTVL.

CDR3: CASGGSRRGITYEQYF. CDR3 in DNA: TGTGCCAGCGGAGGCTCGCGGCGGGGGATAACTTACGAGCAGTACTTC. The V and J genes are TRBV7-8 and TRBJ2-7, with 7 bases matching TRBD2. The CDR3 runs to 16 residues. The germline V gene has CDR1 SGHVS and CDR2 FQNEAQ. J lost 4 bases, V lost 8 bases, and 17 bases had no gene match. Full variable domain (outside the CDR3, taken from reference TRBV7-8 and TRBJ2-7): GAGVSQSPRYKVAKRGQDVALRCDPISGHVSLFWYQQALGQGPEFLTYFQNEAQLDKSGLPSDRFFAERPEGSVSTLKIQRTQQEDSAVYLCASGGSRRGITYEQYFGPGTRLTVT.

The CDR3 region is CASSESIERMYQETQYF. The CDR3 DNA follows: TGTGCCAGCAGTGAATCCATCGAGCGGATGTACCAAGAGACCCAGTACTTC. This chain links TRBV6-1 with TRBJ2-5, with D possibly TRBD2 on 5 matching bases. CDR3 length equals 17 residues. Trimming took off 2 bases at V and 0 bases at J, with 16 bases between the two ends. CDR1 and CDR2 (germline): MNHNS, SASEGT.

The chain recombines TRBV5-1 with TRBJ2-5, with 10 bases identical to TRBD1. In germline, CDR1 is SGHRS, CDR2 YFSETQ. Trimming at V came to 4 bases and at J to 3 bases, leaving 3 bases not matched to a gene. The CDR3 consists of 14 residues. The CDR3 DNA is TGCGCCAGCAGCAGAGGACAGGGGGAAGAGACCCAGTACTTC. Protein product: CASSRGQGEETQYF.

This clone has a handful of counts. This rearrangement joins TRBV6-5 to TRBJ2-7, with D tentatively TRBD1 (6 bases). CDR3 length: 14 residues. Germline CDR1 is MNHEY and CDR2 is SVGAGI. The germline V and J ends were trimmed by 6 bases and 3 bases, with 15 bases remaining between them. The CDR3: CASSNPGQVYEQYF. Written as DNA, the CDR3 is TGTGCCAGCAGCAATCCGGGACAAGTCTACGAGCAGTACTTC.

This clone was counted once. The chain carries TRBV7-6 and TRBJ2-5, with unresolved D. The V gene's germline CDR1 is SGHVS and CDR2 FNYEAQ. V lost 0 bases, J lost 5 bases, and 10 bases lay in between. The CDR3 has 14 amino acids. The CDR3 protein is CASSLAAGQETQYF. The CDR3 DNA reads TGTGCCAGCAGCTTAGCTGCTGGGCAGGAGACCCAGTACTTC.

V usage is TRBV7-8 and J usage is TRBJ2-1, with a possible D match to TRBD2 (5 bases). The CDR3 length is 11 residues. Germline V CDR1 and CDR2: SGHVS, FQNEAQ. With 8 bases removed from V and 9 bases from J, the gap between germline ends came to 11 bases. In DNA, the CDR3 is TGTGCCAGCGGTCGGGATGGTGAGCAGTTCTTC. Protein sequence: CASGRDGEQFF.